This T cell receptor (beta chain) was recovered during a study of shared clonotypes between healthy human individuals. TCRdb's copy holds only in-frame clones and misses some; the assay was immunoSEQ multiplex PCR. Here the sample spans some 2,400,000 clones, more than 90% being singletons. The CDR3 has 14 residues. Trimming left V 6 bases short and J 1 base short, with 11 bases between. Germline lookup yields CDR1 SNHLY and CDR2 FYNNEI. A note on this clone: The same CDR3 also results from other DNA sequences found in this sample.

The V call is TRBV2, the J call TRBJ2-3; TRBD2 is a possible D gene (7 bases). The sequenced sample consisted of naive CD4+ T cells sorted from blood. The subset was: CD45RA+ positively selected. This clonotype originated in a young man in good health. The CDR3 spells CASSGGRGTDTQYF. CDR3 nucleotides: TGTGCCAGCAGCGGGGGGCGGGGCACAGATACGCAGTATTTT. The full variable domain, its missing parts supplied by reference TRBV2 and TRBJ2-3, is EPEVTQTPSHQVTQMGQEVILRCVPISNHLYFYWYRQILGQKVEFLVSFYNNEISEKSEIFDDQFSVERPDGSNFTLKIRSTKLEDSAMYFCASSGGRGTDTQYFGPGTRLTVL.